This record looks at one TCR beta chain sequence and its context. Its target is not known. Generated by immunoSEQ multiplex PCR, the TCRdb table keeps only in-frame clones and is missing some. The data contain approximately 12,000 clones, 89% of them singletons. This entry comes from a study of T cell clonotyping in hematopoietic cell transplantation. After removal of 5 bases from V and 5 bases from J, the junction contained 3 bases not matched to a gene. The CDR3 contains 15 residues. The germline V gene encodes CDR1 SGHTA and CDR2 FQGNSA. Points from the study as a whole: Higher Inverse Simpson Index values in graft donor and pretransplant recipient predicted broader posttransplant TCR diversity.

The input for sequencing was PBMCs, taken 100 days after allogeneic stem cell transplant. J is TRBJ2-1 and V is TRBV7-2, with 13 bases fitting TRBD2. This TCR came from a female patient between 55 and 75 years old who had an allogeneic stem cell transplant from an unrelated donor, so the T cells may come from the graft donor. Some clones in this sample may be carry-over from other donors' samples. CDR3 protein: CASSAGLAGHNEQFF. The CDR3 DNA sequence: TGTGCCAGCAGCGCGGGACTAGCGGGGCACAATGAGCAGTTCTTC.